Each of the 17 T cell receptor beta chains below was sequenced from the same sample in a study of long-term antiretroviral therapy in people with HIV. The assay used was immunoSEQ (version v3.0), run at survey level. Generated by immunoSEQ multiplex PCR, the TCRdb table keeps only in-frame clones and is missing some. Of about 13,000 clones listed, around 80% were seen once; the top ten hold around 21%. The source was unsorted PBMCs, collected 1.3 years before starting antiretroviral therapy. All receptors come from a man in his forties with HIV.

V is TRBV5-4 and J is TRBJ2-5, with 10 nucleotides matching TRBD2. This CDR3 contains 16 residues. The germline CDR1 and CDR2 sequences are SGHNT and YYREEE (reference sequence). Losses at the gene ends were 0 bases for V and 2 bases for J; bases not matched to a gene: 4. For the CDR3, the DNA is TGTGCCAGCAGCTTGGGGTCTAGCGGGGGACAAGAGACCCAGTACTTC. Translated: CASSLGSSGGQETQYF. The variable domain in full, completed from reference TRBV5-4 and TRBJ2-5, reads ETGVTQSPTHLIKTRGQQVTLRCSSQSGHNTVSWYQQALGQGPQFIFQYYREEENGRGNFPPRFSGLQFPNYSSELNVNALELDDSALYLCASSLGSSGGQETQYFGPGTRLLVL.

The V call is TRBV25-1, the J call TRBJ2-1; 8 bases are shared with TRBD1. Trimming at V came to 3 bases and at J to 6 bases, leaving 4 bases not matched to a gene. The CDR3 runs 14 residues. Per germline, CDR1 MGHDK and CDR2 SYGVNS. CDR3 loop: CASSDDRGLNEQFF. The CDR3 DNA reads TGTGCCAGCAGTGATGACAGGGGTCTCAATGAGCAGTTCTTC. The whole variable domain, filled in from reference TRBV25-1 and TRBJ2-1, reads EADIYQTPRYLVIGTGKKITLECSQTMGHDKMYWYQQDPGMELHLIHYSYGVNSTEKGDLSSESTVSRIRTEHFPLTLESARPSHTSQYLCASSDDRGLNEQFFGPGTRLTVL.

The chain employs TRBV6-5 and TRBJ1-5; D gene unclear. V gave up 6 bases and J gave up 1 base, with 10 bases separating them. CDR1 MNHEY and CDR2 SVGAGI come from the germline V gene. This CDR3 has 14 residues. The CDR3 DNA follows: TGTGCCAGCAGGTTCCGAGAAAGCAATCAGCCCCAGCATTTT. This gives the protein CASRFRESNQPQHF.

The chain uses TRBV7-2 and TRBJ2-7; maybe TRBD1 (6 bases). Trimming removed 4 bases at V and 3 bases at J, with 13 bases between. The length of the CDR3 is 14 residues. Germline V gene lookup returns CDR1 SGHTA and CDR2 FQGNSA. The CDR3 sequence is CASSYRWGHYEQYF. Written as DNA, the CDR3 is TGTGCCAGCAGCTACAGATGGGGGCACTACGAGCAGTACTTC. The full variable domain, with the rest looked up from reference TRBV7-2 and TRBJ2-7, is GAGVSQSPSNKVTEKGKDVELRCDPISGHTALYWYRQSLGQGLEFLIYFQGNSAPDKSGLPSDRFSAERTGGSVSTLTIQRTQQEDSAVYLCASSYRWGHYEQYFGPGTRLTVT.

This chain joins TRBV11-3 and TRBJ2-7, with D perhaps TRBD2 (7 bases). This CDR3 region has 14 residues. V shed 4 bases and J shed 5 bases, with 15 bases lying between them. The V gene's germline CDR1 is SGHNT and CDR2 YENEEA. The CDR3 spells CASSSRGGFNEQYF. The CDR3 bases are TGTGCCAGCAGCTCAAGGGGGGGCTTTAACGAGCAGTACTTC.

This chain connects TRBV5-1 to TRBJ1-4; a possible D gene is TRBD1 (5 bases). This CDR3 contains 13 residues. The V and J ends lost 1 base and 8 bases respectively, with 9 bases between them. Per the germline V gene, CDR1 is SGHRS and CDR2 is YFSETQ. CDR3 DNA sequence: TGCGCCAGCAGCTTGTCAGAGGGGGAAAAACTGTTTTTT. The encoded protein is CASSLSEGEKLFF.

This clone was seen more than once but under ten times. The chain recombines TRBV12-5 with TRBJ1-1; the D gene is possibly TRBD1 (5 bases). V lost 3 bases and J 7 bases, leaving 12 bases between the germline ends. CDR1 is LGHNT, CDR2 FRNRAP, per germline. The CDR3 runs to 13 residues. The CDR3 reads CASGFRDVSEAFF. The CDR3 DNA reads as TGTGCTAGTGGTTTCCGGGACGTAAGTGAAGCTTTCTTT. Supplemented by reference TRBV12-5 and TRBJ1-1, the full variable domain reads DARVTQTPRHKVTEMGQEVTMRCQPILGHNTVFWYRQTMMQGLELLAYFRNRAPLDDSGMPKDRFSAEMPDATLATLKIQPSEPRDSAVYFCASGFRDVSEAFFGQGTRLTVV.

This clone was recorded a few times. The rearrangement uses TRBV5-4 and TRBJ2-1; TRBD2 agrees at 9 bases. The germline CDR1 and CDR2 sequences are SGHNT and YYREEE (reference sequence). J gave up 4 bases and V 0 bases, and 2 bases lay outside the gene matches. The CDR3 has 15 residues. The DNA for the CDR3 is TGTGCCAGCAGCTTGGGGCGGGGGGGTTACAATGAGCAGTTCTTC. Encoded protein: CASSLGRGGYNEQFF.

In nucleotides, the CDR3 is TGTGCCAGCACCGTCCGGGACACCCTCACAGATACGCAGTATTTT. It translates to CASTVRDTLTDTQYF. The chain links TRBV7-9 to TRBJ2-3; the D gene is possibly TRBD1 (6 bases). The length of the CDR3 is 15 residues. Germline V lookup: CDR1 SEHNR, CDR2 FQNEAQ (reference sequence). V was cut by 7 bases and J by 2 bases, with 16 bases left in between.

This rearrangement joins TRBV28 to TRBJ1-1, with 8 bases aligning to TRBD1. CDR3 length equals 17 residues. Germline loops: CDR1 MDHEN, CDR2 SYDVKM. Losses at the gene ends were 4 bases for V and 3 bases for J; bases not matched to a gene: 13. The DNA of the CDR3 is TGTGCCAGCAGTTGGGACAGGCCACTCAGGAAGGACACTGAAGCTTTCTTT. It specifies CASSWDRPLRKDTEAFF.

This chain uses TRBV11-3 with TRBJ1-1, with no clear D. This CDR3 spans 11 amino acids. Trimming removed 4 bases from V and 5 bases from J, with 5 bases in between. Germline values: CDR1 SGHNT, CDR2 YENEEA. CDR3 nucleotide sequence: TGTGCCAGCAGCTCGAAGACTGAAGCTTTCTTT. This translates into CASSSKTEAFF.

The rearrangement uses TRBV30 and TRBJ2-3; 7 bases are a match to TRBD1. Germline V gene data show CDR1 as GTSNPN and CDR2 as SVGIG (reference sequence). The CDR3 contains 15 residues. The J segment lost 1 base and the V segment lost 1 base, leaving 5 bases of the junction unmatched. The CDR3 nucleotides read TGTGCCTGGAGTGCCGACAGGGACCGCACAGATACGCAGTATTTT. Its protein is CAWSADRDRTDTQYF.

The rearrangement joins TRBV5-1 to TRBJ1-1; 9 nucleotides align to TRBD1. CDR3 length equals 14 residues. V was pared by 5 bases and J by 5 bases, with 7 bases of the junction left unmatched. The germline V gene encodes CDR1 SGHRS and CDR2 YFSETQ. CDR3 DNA sequence: TGCGCCAGCAGACAGGGGGCCGGAGAAACTGAAGCTTTCTTT. This gives the protein CASRQGAGETEAFF.

The chain links TRBV29-1 to TRBJ1-1; TRBD1 is a possible D gene (6 bases). There are 12 residues in the CDR3. V lost 7 bases and J 1 base, leaving 10 bases between the germline ends. CDR1 is SQVTM and CDR2 is ANQGSEA in the germline V gene. The DNA for the CDR3 is TGCAGCGCCCCGACAGGGAACACTGAAGCTTTCTTT. Its protein product is CSAPTGNTEAFF.

This chain links TRBV7-3 with TRBJ2-5; TRBD1 is a possible D gene (5 bases). The germline V gene has CDR1 SGHTA and CDR2 FQGTGA. Trimming took off 1 base at V and 2 bases at J, with 5 bases between the two ends. CDR3 length: 13 amino acids. This CDR3 reads CASSLRQQETQYF. The CDR3 bases are TGTGCCAGCAGCTTAAGACAGCAAGAGACCCAGTACTTC.

The chain carries TRBV9 and TRBJ2-5; 9 bases fit TRBD2. The CDR3 runs 16 residues. J gave up 5 bases and V 2 bases, and 10 bases lay outside the gene matches. The germline CDR1 and CDR2 sequences are SGDLS and YYNGEE. CDR3 sequence (DNA): TGTGCCAGCAGCGTTACTGGCGGGGGGGCCCGGGAGACCCAGTACTTC. Protein sequence: CASSVTGGGARETQYF.

The gene calls are TRBV6-5 and TRBJ1-1; D remains ambiguous. CDR3 length equals 11 residues. Germline CDR1 and CDR2: MNHEY and SVGAGI. V lost 4 bases to trimming and J lost 1 base, with 1 base between them. The CDR3, as DNA: TGTGCCAGCAGTTCGAACACTGAAGCTTTCTTT. This encodes CASSSNTEAFF.